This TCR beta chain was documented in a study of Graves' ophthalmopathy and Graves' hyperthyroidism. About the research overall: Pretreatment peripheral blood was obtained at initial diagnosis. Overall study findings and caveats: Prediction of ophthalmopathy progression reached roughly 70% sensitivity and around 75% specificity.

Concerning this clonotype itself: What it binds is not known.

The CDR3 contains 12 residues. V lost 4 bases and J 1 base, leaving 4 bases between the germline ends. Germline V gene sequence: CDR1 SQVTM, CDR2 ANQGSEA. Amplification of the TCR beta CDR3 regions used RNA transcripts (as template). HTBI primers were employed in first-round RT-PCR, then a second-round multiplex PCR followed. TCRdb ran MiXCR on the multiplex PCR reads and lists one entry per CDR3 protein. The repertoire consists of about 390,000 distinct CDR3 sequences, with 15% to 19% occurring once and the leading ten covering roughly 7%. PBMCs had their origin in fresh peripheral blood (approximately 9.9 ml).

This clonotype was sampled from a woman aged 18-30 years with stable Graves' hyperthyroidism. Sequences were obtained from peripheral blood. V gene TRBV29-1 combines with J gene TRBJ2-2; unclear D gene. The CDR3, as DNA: TGCAGCGTTGCAGGGAACACCGGGGAGCTGTTTTTT. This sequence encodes CSVAGNTGELFF.